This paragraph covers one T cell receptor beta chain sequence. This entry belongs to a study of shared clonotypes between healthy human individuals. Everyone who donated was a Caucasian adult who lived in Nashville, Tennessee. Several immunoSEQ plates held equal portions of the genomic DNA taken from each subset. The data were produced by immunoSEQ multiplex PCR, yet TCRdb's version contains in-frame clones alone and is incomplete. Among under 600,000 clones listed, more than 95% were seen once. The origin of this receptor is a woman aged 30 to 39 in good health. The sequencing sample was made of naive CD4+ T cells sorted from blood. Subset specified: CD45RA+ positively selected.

CDR3 protein: CASRPGRLTDTQYF. CDR3 sequence (DNA): TGTGCCAGCAGGCCGGGACGCCTAACAGATACGCAGTATTTT. J is TRBJ2-3 and V is TRBV28; D may correspond to TRBD1 or TRBD2 (5 bases each). The CDR3 spans 14 residues. Trimming took 6 bases from V and 3 from J, leaving 13 bases between them. Looked up from germline, CDR1 is MDHEN and CDR2 is SYDVKM.